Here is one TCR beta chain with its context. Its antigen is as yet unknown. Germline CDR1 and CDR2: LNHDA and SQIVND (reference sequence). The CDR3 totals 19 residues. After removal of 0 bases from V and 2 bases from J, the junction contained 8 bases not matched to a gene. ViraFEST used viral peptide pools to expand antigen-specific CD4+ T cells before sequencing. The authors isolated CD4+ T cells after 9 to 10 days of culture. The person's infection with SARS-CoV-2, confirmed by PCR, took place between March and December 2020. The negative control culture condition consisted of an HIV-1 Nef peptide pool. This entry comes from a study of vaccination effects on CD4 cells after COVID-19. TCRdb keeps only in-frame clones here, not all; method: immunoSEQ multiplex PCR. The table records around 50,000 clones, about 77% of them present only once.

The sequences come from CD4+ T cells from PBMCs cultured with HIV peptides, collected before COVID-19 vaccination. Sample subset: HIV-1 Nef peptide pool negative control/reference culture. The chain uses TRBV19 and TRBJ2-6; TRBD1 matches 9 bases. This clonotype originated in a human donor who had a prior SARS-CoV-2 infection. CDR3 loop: CASSIDQPGQGTGANVLTF. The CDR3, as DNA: TGTGCCAGTAGTATAGATCAACCGGGACAGGGAACTGGGGCCAACGTCCTGACTTTC.